The clone carrying this TCR beta chain was seen many times. The study's library attached unique molecular identifiers to single cDNA molecules. Original handling: With a range of roughly 23,224 to 690,600, the median per sample was roughly 97,000 TCRs. Using its own MiXCR run on the RACE reads, TCRdb lists one record per CDR3 protein. The V and J calls, along with clone size, are taken from TCRdb and not from the paper's own processing. In the table there are tens of thousands of distinct CDR3 sequences, around 6.7% of which are singletons. The sample's time point: patch test 2, 6 weeks after DPC sensitization. As for treatment: therapeutic diphenylcyclopropenone sensitization with weekly scalp DPC. This entry comes from a study of human T cells and chemical hapten exposure. Study information: On roughly 2 cm by roughly 2 cm of upper inner arm skin, sensitization was performed with 2% DPC.

The CDR3 totals 11 residues. V was trimmed by 0 bases and J by 11 bases, leaving 8 bases between them. Germline values: CDR1 MDHEN, CDR2 SYDVKM. The V gene is TRBV28, the J gene TRBJ2-7; either TRBD1 or TRBD2 may fit D (5 bases each). The sample in question was whole blood, obtained in connection with sensitization to the hapten diphenylcyclopropenone (DPC). The receptor was isolated from a woman aged 25 to 39 with alopecia areata. Some clones in this sample may be carry-over from other donors' samples. CDR3 bases: TGTGCCAGCAGTTTATGGGGACCTAAGTACTTC. Amino acids: CASSLWGPKYF. The full variable domain, in which reference TRBV28 and TRBJ2-7 provide the parts outside the CDR3, is DVKVTQSSRYLVKRTGEKVFLECVQDMDHENMFWYRQDPGLGLRLIYFSYDVKMKEKGDIPEGYSVSREKKERFSLILESASTNQTSMYLCASSLWGPKYFGPGTRLTVT.